The 10 T cell receptor beta chains presented below share a single source sample, sequenced in a study of shared clonotypes between healthy human individuals. The data were produced by immunoSEQ multiplex PCR, yet TCRdb's version contains in-frame clones alone and is incomplete. The sample consists of 2 million to 2.5 million clones, nearly 97% of them appearing once. The sample consisted of naive CD4+ T cells sorted from blood. Subset indicated: CD45RA+ positively selected. These receptors were obtained from a man aged 18-30 years in good health.

On this clone: Other nucleotide sequences in the sample specify the same CDR3. This rearrangement joins TRBV18 to TRBJ2-7; D is unclear. Germline V lookup: CDR1 KGHSH, CDR2 LQKENI. The CDR3 runs to 13 residues. V was trimmed by 2 bases and J by 4 bases, leaving 9 bases between them. CDR3 sequence: CASSPGQSYEQYF. The CDR3 bases are TGTGCCAGCTCACCAGGGCAAAGTTACGAGCAGTACTTC.

This clone is a singleton in its sample. The rearrangement uses TRBV4-1 and TRBJ2-3; D is undetermined. CDR1 is MGHRA, CDR2 YSYEKL, per germline. The CDR3 has 14 amino acids. Trimming stripped 3 bases from V and 2 bases from J, with 9 bases between. The CDR3 sequence: CASSQLRFTDTQYF. In DNA, the CDR3 is TGCGCCAGCAGCCAGCTTAGGTTCACAGATACGCAGTATTTT.

The chain recombines TRBV5-1 with TRBJ2-5; TRBD2 agrees at 8 bases. The CDR3 has 17 residues. The V gene's germline CDR1 is SGHRS and CDR2 YFSETQ. Trimming cost V 0 bases and J 1 base; bases outside gene matches: 8. CDR3 sequence (DNA): TGCGCCAGCAGCTTGGGGAACCGGGGGGGCCTCCAAGAGACCCAGTACTTC. It yields the protein CASSLGNRGGLQETQYF.

This clone was counted between two and nine times. Other nucleotide sequences in the sample specify the same CDR3. The chain couples TRBV5-1 to TRBJ1-4, with D unresolved. The V end was cut by 0 bases, the J end by 0 bases, with 3 bases between. The CDR3 consists of 14 residues. CDR1 SGHRS and CDR2 YFSETQ come from the germline V gene. This CDR3 reads CASSLGATNEKLFF. CDR3 DNA sequence: TGCGCCAGCAGCTTGGGTGCAACTAATGAAAAACTGTTTTTT.

This clone was recorded only once. CDR3 residues: CASSHVQQGEAFF. The CDR3, as DNA: TGTGCCAGCAGCCATGTCCAGCAGGGTGAAGCTTTCTTT. V and J are TRBV4-2 and TRBJ1-1; possible D gene TRBD1, 5 bases. V shed 3 bases and J shed 7 bases, with 12 bases lying between them. CDR1 LGHNA and CDR2 YNFKEQ come from the germline V gene. The CDR3 spans 13 residues.

The chain employs TRBV6-6 and TRBJ2-1, with D hard to call. Germline assignment: CDR1 MNHNY and CDR2 SVGAGI (reference sequence). V was pared by 4 bases and J by 5 bases, with 15 bases between. This CDR3 is 15 amino acids long. The CDR3 protein is CASSSVALSNNEQFF. The DNA for the CDR3 is TGTGCCAGCAGTTCCGTAGCCCTCTCGAACAATGAGCAGTTCTTC.

This sequence joins TRBV10-2 and TRBJ1-4; perhaps TRBD1 as D (5 bases). The CDR3 loop spans 10 amino acids. The ends were cut back, 9 bases at V and 16 bases at J, with 15 bases in the middle. Germline V gene sequence: CDR1 WSHSY, CDR2 SAAADI. This CDR3 reads CARWQGMPFF. The CDR3 DNA is TGCGCCAGGTGGCAGGGTATGCCGTTTTTT.

This clone has more than one count but fewer than ten. Here the CDR3 DNA reads TGTGCCAGCAGTGGCCCTACCTCGGGGGCCCAGCATTTT. Translating it yields CASSGPTSGAQHF. This chain connects TRBV6-5 to TRBJ1-5; possibly TRBD1 for D (5 bases). Trimming took off 5 bases at V and 11 bases at J, with 16 bases between the two ends. This CDR3 contains 13 residues. CDR1 and CDR2 from the germline V gene are MNHEY and SVGAGI.

J is TRBJ2-7 and V is TRBV9; 7 bases are a match to TRBD2. The germline V gene encodes CDR1 SGDLS and CDR2 YYNGEE. The CDR3 sequence is 18 residues long. The V and J ends lost 3 bases and 3 bases, in that order; junction bases with no gene match: 18. The CDR3 region is CASSGSSGLTSQGYEQYF. In nucleotides, the CDR3 is TGTGCCAGCAGCGGATCTTCGGGACTAACTTCCCAGGGCTACGAGCAGTACTTC.

The chain recombines TRBV6-1 with TRBJ2-7; 7 positions match TRBD1. CDR1 and CDR2 (germline): MNHNS, SASEGT. V lost 8 bases, J lost 4 bases, and 5 bases stayed unmatched. The CDR3 is made up of 12 amino acids. CDR3 sequence reads: CASDRESYEQYF. The CDR3 DNA follows: TGTGCCAGCGACAGGGAATCGTACGAGCAGTACTTC.